This paragraph reports one TCR beta chain. Its antigen is not known. The CDR3 runs 14 residues. From germline, CDR1 is SGDLS and CDR2 YYNGEE. With 2 bases clipped from V and 6 bases from J, the junction kept 7 bases outside the gene matches. The donors (healthy individuals) were bone marrow donors. The record originates from a study of cytomegalovirus exposure and HLA in healthy donors. Study-level results: Some highly shared sequence variants likely arose as a pipeline artifact. Upon later analysis, HLA-associated TCR beta chains proved more clonally expanded than other, equally common chains. Reported findings show TCR beta sequences accurately forecast HLA-A and HLA-B alleles in most subjects.

PCR was performed using 60 Vbeta and 13 Jbeta primers. Libraries were prepared by immunoSEQ multiplex PCR; TCRdb keeps only in-frame clonotypes and omits some of them. There are tens of thousands of clones in the sample; about two thirds occur only once, and 4.5% to 5.5% lies in the top ten. This clonotype originated in a woman in her twenties or thirties in good health and CMV-seropositive. The chain couples TRBV9 to TRBJ2-7; 8 bases agree with TRBD2. Sequenced input: PBMCs. The CDR3 DNA reads as TGTGCCAGCAGCGTGCGGGGGGAAACAGGCGAGCAGTACTTC. Translating gives CASSVRGETGEQYF.